What follows describes a single T cell receptor (beta chain). Its antigen is as yet unknown. The CDR3 spans 16 residues. The V gene lost 0 bases and the J gene lost 4 bases, with 13 bases spanning the gap. The V gene's germline CDR1 is LGHNA and CDR2 YNFKEQ. The sample belongs to a study of cytomegalovirus exposure and HLA in healthy donors. Study-level information: Of all 400 or so donors who were genotyped, 75% to 85% belonged to the Caucasian-associated ancestry cluster.

General study points: Analyzed later, most CMV-associated TCR beta chains appeared HLA-restricted.

A multiplex PCR was run with 60 Vbeta primers and 13 Jbeta primers. In the original processing: An analysis that came later counted 80 million or so unique TCR beta chains, 10 million to 12 million shared. Sequencing used immunoSEQ multiplex PCR; TCRdb keeps in-frame clones, though not all of them. V, J and clone size were drawn from that table, and D and trimming were deduced from the DNA. The sample has 100,000 to 150,000 clones, 65% to 75% seen once; the top ten hold 5.5% to 8.5%. The sequencing input was PBMCs. The source of this sequence is a man in his forties in good health and CMV-seropositive. V and J are TRBV4-2 and TRBJ2-1; tentative D call: TRBD2 (6 bases). CDR3 amino acids: CASSQEGGLPYNEQFF. The CDR3 nucleotides are TGTGCCAGCAGCCAAGAGGGGGGATTGCCTTACAATGAGCAGTTCTTC.